This T cell receptor beta chain was profiled in a study of T-cell reconstitution after alpha-beta-depleted transplantation in children. The authors prepared the TCRbeta library with unique molecular identifiers. TCRdb independently ran MiXCR on the PCR reads; one entry per CDR3 protein. The table has 75,000 to 90,000 distinct CDR3 sequences, roughly an eighth seen once. V lost 3 bases, J lost 1 base, and 4 bases stayed unmatched. Germline-derived CDR1 and CDR2 are SQVTM and ANQGSEA. This CDR3 comprises 15 residues. This clonotype was detected only a few times. What it recognizes is unknown. Broader study findings: There were reportedly several hundred expanded graft clones from which alpha-beta T cells came about two months after transplant. Some patients' high day-60 TCRbeta diversity was traced to surviving recipient T cells and thymic progenitors. Among T cells one year after transplant, newly produced cells accounted for most counts and diversity.

The material sequenced was PBMCs, mostly from graft donor cells, taken 180 days after TCRalphabeta/CD19-depleted stem cell transplant. The origin of this receptor is a male patient aged 2 to 10 who had a stem cell transplant for acute lymphoblastic leukemia, so the T cells may come from the graft donor. This sequence joins TRBV29-1 and TRBJ2-1, with 9 bases matching TRBD2. CDR3 nucleotides: TGCAGCGTTGATGTTAGCGGGAGTTCCTACAATGAGCAGTTCTTC. Translating gives CSVDVSGSSYNEQFF.